A selection of T cell receptor beta chains follows, all from one sample in a study of T cells in Graves' hyperthyroidism and ophthalmopathy. TCRdb reanalysed the multiplex PCR reads using MiXCR and keeps one entry per CDR3 protein. The sample lists 750,000 to 900,000 distinct CDR3 sequences, around 39% seen once, with roughly 8.3% in the top ten. Source material: blood. Every receptor here comes from a man younger than 35 with Graves' hyperthyroidism. CDR3s include the opening cysteine and the closing phenylalanine or tryptophan. D genes are given only for firm matches. Clone sizes are given selectively: once, few, many, or a class where the clone is expanded.

TRBV25-1	TRBD1	-	TRBJ1-6	CASSRGRGRSPLHF	TGTGCCAGCAGTAGGGGCAGGGGGCGATCACCCCTCCACTTT
TRBV3-1	-	-	TRBJ1-1	CASSPVIATNTEAFF	TGTGCCAGCAGCCCAGTGATCGCGACGAACACTGAAGCTTTCTTT
TRBV15	-	many	TRBJ2-5	CATSPADRNQETQYF	TGTGCCACCAGCCCCGCCGACAGGAACCAAGAGACCCAGTACTTC
TRBV10-3	-	-	TRBJ2-7	CASSELNFRTRNVYEQYF	TGTGCCAGCAGTGAGTTAAACTTCCGGACTCGAAACGTCTACGAGCAGTACTTC
TRBV2	-	few	TRBJ2-5	CASSSSAGSRETQYF	TGTGCCAGCAGTTCCTCGGCGGGCAGTAGGGAGACCCAGTACTTC
TRBV19	TRBD1	-	TRBJ1-5	CASTRDSPYQPQHF	TGTGCCAGCACCCGGGACAGCCCCTATCAGCCCCAGCATTTT
TRBV7-9	TRBD1	-	TRBJ2-7	CASHRDRPYEQYF	TGTGCCAGTCACCGGGACAGGCCCTACGAGCAGTACTTC
TRBV7-9	TRBD2	few	TRBJ2-2	CASSLMIAGDTGELFF	TGTGCCAGCAGCTTAATGATAGCGGGAGACACCGGGGAGCTGTTTTTT
TRBV7-9	-	few	TRBJ1-5	CASSFRRIARGQPQHF	TGTGCCAGCAGCTTCCGACGGATCGCACGGGGCCAGCCCCAGCATTTT
TRBV7-9	TRBD1	-	TRBJ2-5	CAIFGTGGAETQYF	TGTGCCATTTTCGGGACAGGGGGCGCCGAGACCCAGTACTTC
TRBV2	TRBD1	many	TRBJ1-1	CASSAAGGTEAFF	TGTGCCAGCAGTGCGGCAGGGGGTACTGAAGCTTTCTTT
TRBV5-1	-	-	TRBJ2-7	CASSLGGGKSEQYF	TGCGCCAGCAGCTTGGGGGGCGGTAAGTCCGAGCAGTACTTC
TRBV29-1	TRBD1	many	TRBJ2-2	CSVRDRLTGELFF	TGCAGCGTCCGGGACAGACTCACCGGGGAGCTGTTTTTT
TRBV6-1	-	-	TRBJ2-7	CASFLSGQTTNEQYF	TGTGCCAGCTTCCTGTCGGGGCAGACAACAAACGAGCAGTACTTC
TRBV10-3	-	many	TRBJ1-5	CAISEGRPGSPQHF	TGTGCCATCAGTGAGGGAAGACCCGGCTCGCCCCAGCATTTT
TRBV11-2	-	few	TRBJ1-2	CASRGTVANYGYTF	TGTGCCAGCAGAGGGACGGTGGCTAACTATGGCTACACCTTC
TRBV19	-	many	TRBJ1-1	CASSIELGDTEAFF	TGTGCCAGTAGTATAGAATTGGGGGACACTGAAGCTTTCTTT
TRBV5-1	TRBD1	many	TRBJ1-2	CASSEGQGYGYTF	TGCGCCAGCAGCGAGGGACAGGGCTATGGCTACACCTTC
TRBV6-5	-	-	TRBJ1-6	CASSTPRRSANSPLHF	TGTGCCAGCAGTACCCCTCGCAGAAGCGCGAATTCACCCCTCCACTTT
TRBV7-2	-	-	TRBJ1-4	CASSFGGNGNNGKLFF	TGTGCCAGCAGCTTCGGGGGGAACGGGAACAACGGAAAACTGTTTTTT
TRBV7-1	TRBD2	-	TRBJ2-5	CASSSTSGGRETQYF	TGTGCCAGCAGCTCTACTAGCGGGGGCCGAGAGACCCAGTACTTC
TRBV6-5	-	many	TRBJ1-2	CASSYKGYGYTF	TGTGCCAGCAGTTACAAAGGTTATGGCTACACCTTC
TRBV7-9	-	-	TRBJ2-2	CASSLSQGGSNTGELFF	TGTGCCAGCAGCTTAAGTCAGGGAGGCTCAAACACCGGGGAGCTGTTTTTT
TRBV7-8	-	many	TRBJ2-7	CASSPPGTGNEQYF	TGTGCCAGCAGCCCGCCCGGGACTGGAAACGAGCAGTACTTC
TRBV24-1	-	-	TRBJ1-2	CAPWTLSSYTF	TGTGCCCCCTGGACCCTCTCGAGCTACACCTTC
TRBV5-5	-	-	TRBJ1-2	CASSLLVLNYGYTF	TGTGCCAGCAGCTTGTTAGTCCTCAACTATGGCTACACCTTC
TRBV20-1	-	few	TRBJ2-2	CSAPRLAAFTGELFF	TGCAGTGCGCCCCGCTTGGCAGCGTTCACCGGGGAGCTGTTTTTT
TRBV20-1	TRBD2	-	TRBJ2-5	CSASGTSGPQETQYF	TGCAGTGCTTCCGGGACTAGCGGCCCTCAAGAGACCCAGTACTTC
TRBV7-9	-	-	TRBJ1-3	CASSSGGGYGNTIYF	TGTGCCAGCAGCTCTGGCGGGGGATATGGAAACACCATATATTTT
TRBV5-6	-	few	TRBJ1-2	CASHDAGREGYTF	TGTGCCAGCCATGATGCGGGGCGCGAGGGCTACACCTTC
TRBV7-3	-	-	TRBJ2-5	CASSLKGMDGETQYF	TGTGCCAGCAGCTTAAAAGGGATGGACGGAGAGACCCAGTACTTC
TRBV29-1	-	many	TRBJ1-2	CSVVASYGYTF	TGCAGCGTTGTTGCTAGCTATGGCTACACCTTC
TRBV29-1	TRBD1	many	TRBJ2-7	CSVETGGVSNEQYF	TGCAGCGTTGAAACAGGGGGCGTCTCCAACGAGCAGTACTTC
TRBV2	TRBD1	-	TRBJ1-1	CASRESPTGVNTEAFF	TGTGCCAGCAGAGAAAGCCCCACAGGGGTTAACACTGAAGCTTTCTTT
TRBV7-8	-	many	TRBJ2-7	CASSLARRGDTYEQYF	TGTGCCAGCAGCTTAGCGCGTCGAGGGGACACGTACGAGCAGTACTTC
TRBV7-9	TRBD2	-	TRBJ2-5	CASSLAGLADTQETQYF	TGTGCCAGCAGCTTGGCGGGACTAGCTGACACGCAAGAGACCCAGTACTTC
TRBV9	TRBD1	few	TRBJ1-1	CASSAGGASTTEAFF	TGTGCCAGCAGCGCAGGGGGCGCCTCGACCACTGAAGCTTTCTTT
TRBV13	-	few	TRBJ2-2	CASSSNAGELFF	TGTGCCAGCAGCTCGAATGCCGGGGAGCTGTTTTTT
TRBV10-3	TRBD1	-	TRBJ1-2	CAITGQVNNYGYTF	TGTGCCATTACGGGACAGGTGAATAACTATGGCTACACCTTC
TRBV20-1	-	-	TRBJ1-1	CSVGALEAFF	TGCAGTGTGGGGGCTCTAGAAGCTTTCTTT
TRBV6-5	-	-	TRBJ2-5	CASSYSAGRTQETQYF	TGTGCCAGCAGTTACTCCGCGGGGCGGACCCAAGAGACCCAGTACTTC
TRBV9	-	many	TRBJ1-2	CASSVGSPLLYGYTF	TGTGCCAGCAGCGTAGGGAGCCCGCTTCTTTATGGCTACACCTTC
TRBV13	TRBD1	-	TRBJ2-6	CASSGVQGQGASANVLTF	TGTGCCAGCAGCGGCGTTCAGGGACAGGGGGCATCGGCCAACGTCCTGACTTTC
TRBV7-8	-	few	TRBJ1-5	CASSLESVNQPQHF	TGTGCCAGCAGCTTAGAGTCCGTCAATCAGCCCCAGCATTTT
TRBV12-3/TRBV12-4	TRBD1	-	TRBJ1-1	CASTPGQGNTEALF	TGTGCCAGCACTCCGGGACAGGGGAACACTGAAGCTTTGTTT
TRBV7-9	TRBD1	once	TRBJ1-2	CTSSPVRDRAGYTF	TGTACCAGCAGCCCCGTCCGGGACAGGGCTGGCTACACCTTC
TRBV29-1	TRBD1	many	TRBJ2-5	CSIPRTGQETQYF	TGCAGTATCCCTAGGACAGGCCAAGAGACCCAGTACTTC
TRBV9	-	few	TRBJ1-1	CASSAGSQFMNTEAFF	TGTGCCAGCAGCGCCGGTTCCCAGTTTATGAACACTGAAGCTTTCTTT
TRBV7-9	TRBD1	many	TRBJ2-7	CASSAGTGSHEQYF	TGTGCCAGCAGCGCCGGGACAGGGTCACACGAGCAGTACTTC
TRBV24-1	TRBD1	-	TRBJ1-5	CATSSPDRDQPQHF	TGTGCCACCAGCTCACCGGACAGGGATCAGCCCCAGCATTTT
TRBV7-6	-	-	TRBJ1-5	CASSLIWVPLNQPQHF	TGTGCCAGCAGCTTAATTTGGGTTCCGCTTAATCAGCCCCAGCATTTT
TRBV25-1	TRBD1	once	TRBJ1-2	CASSVPGQRVYGYTF	TGTGCCAGCAGTGTTCCGGGACAGCGAGTCTATGGCTACACCTTC
TRBV6-5	-	many	TRBJ2-6	CASSYTRAGANVLTF	TGTGCCAGCAGTTACACCAGGGCTGGGGCCAACGTCCTGACTTTC
TRBV25-1	-	many	TRBJ1-1	CASSASGDPLNTEAFF	TGTGCCAGCAGTGCCTCCGGGGACCCCCTGAACACTGAAGCTTTCTTT